These 16 T cell receptor beta chains came from one sample sequenced in a study of blood T cell repertoires in COVID-19 (dated by TCRdb to 2020 to 2021). The library was built by means of the immunoSEQ multiplex PCR assay. TCRdb obtained this table from immuneACCESS and retained in-frame rearrangements with V and J assigned. These tables miss some clones; where compared with another copy, unresolved V genes account for less than half of the shortfall, and the remainder is unexplained. The sample table records about 110,000 clones; around 83% of these occur just once. The ten biggest clones cover 4% to 4.5% of the sample. What was sequenced was peripheral blood. The receptor set was obtained from a man in his 70s with acute or convalescent COVID-19.

The V and J genes are TRBV6-2 or TRBV6-3 and TRBJ1-5; TRBD1 might be the D (5 bases). CDR3 length: 17 residues. V was pared by 4 bases and J by 4 bases, with 20 bases between. Germline-derived CDR1 and CDR2 are MNHEY and SVGEGT. CDR3 sequence: CASSFGGNFAQNQPQHF. DNA for the CDR3: TGTGCCAGCAGTTTCGGGGGGAACTTTGCCCAAAATCAGCCCCAGCATTTT.

The chain has TRBV2 and TRBJ1-2; D remains ambiguous. V was cut by 2 bases and J by 0 bases, with 7 bases left in between. Germline V gene data show CDR1 as SNHLY and CDR2 as FYNNEI. CDR3 length equals 14 residues. This CDR3 reads CASSEWRTNYGYTF. The CDR3 DNA is TGTGCCAGCAGTGAATGGAGGACTAACTATGGCTACACCTTC.

The J gene is TRBJ1-2, the V gene TRBV6-5, with 8 bases identical to TRBD1. This CDR3 has 16 amino acids. CDR1 is MNHEY and CDR2 is SVGAGI in the germline V gene. The J segment lost 3 bases and the V segment lost 2 bases, leaving 8 bases of the junction unmatched. CDR3: CASSYGEAGGYYGYTF. CDR3 DNA sequence: TGTGCCAGCAGTTACGGGGAGGCAGGGGGCTACTATGGCTACACCTTC.

This clone was seen only a few times. The J gene is TRBJ1-2, the V gene TRBV3-1 (or the pseudogene TRBV3-2); D remains ambiguous. The CDR3 is 14 amino acids. The germline V gene has CDR1 LGHDT and CDR2 YNNKEL (reference sequence). Trimming shortened V by 1 base and J by 4 bases, and 10 bases separated the two germline ends. The CDR3 is CASSQAQSPYGYTF. CDR3 nucleotides: TGTGCCAGCAGCCAAGCCCAATCCCCCTATGGCTACACCTTC.

The genes are TRBV6-5 and TRBJ1-4; tentatively, D is TRBD1 (5 bases). Germline V gene lookup returns CDR1 MNHEY and CDR2 SVGAGI. The CDR3 is made up of 15 amino acids. Trimming stripped 6 bases from V and 1 base from J, with 12 bases between. The CDR3 loop reads CASRLDSLTNEKLFF. As DNA, the CDR3 is TGTGCCAGCAGGCTTGACAGCCTAACTAATGAAAAACTGTTTTTT.

The V and J genes are TRBV18 and TRBJ2-2, with D unclear. CDR3 length: 14 residues. V was trimmed by 1 base and J by 7 bases, leaving 10 bases between them. Germline V gene lookup returns CDR1 KGHSH and CDR2 LQKENI. The CDR3 region has the DNA TGTGCCAGCTCACCACGGAGTGACGGCGGGGAGCTGTTTTTT. Amino acid sequence: CASSPRSDGGELFF.

The chain uses TRBV27 and TRBJ2-1; D perhaps matches TRBD2 (5 bases). CDR3 length: 16 amino acids. Trimming removed 5 bases at V and 6 bases at J, with 20 bases between. Germline lookup yields CDR1 MNHEY and CDR2 SMNVEV (reference sequence). For the CDR3, the DNA is TGTGCCAGCAGTCGAATGGCGGGCCCGGGCGGCAATGAGCAGTTCTTC. Amino acid sequence: CASSRMAGPGGNEQFF.

This chain joins TRBV5-8 and TRBJ2-2, with TRBD1 identical over 9 bases. CDR1 and CDR2 from the germline V gene are SGHTS and YDEGEE. Trimming at V came to 5 bases and at J to 5 bases, leaving 7 bases not matched to a gene. This CDR3 spans 15 amino acids. The CDR3 reads CASRPGTGLTGELFF. CDR3 bases: TGTGCCAGCAGACCCGGGACAGGGTTAACCGGGGAGCTGTTTTTT.

The V and J genes are TRBV18 and TRBJ2-3; 11 positions agree with TRBD1. Germline trimming cut 3 bases from V and 6 bases from J; bases unmatched to any gene: 17. Germline lookup yields CDR1 KGHSH and CDR2 LQKENI. The length of the CDR3 is 19 residues. CDR3 DNA: TGTGCCAGCTCACCGTCCCCATTGCTACTTTGGGACAGGGGGGATACGCAGTATTTT. The encoded protein is CASSPSPLLLWDRGDTQYF.

J is TRBJ2-3 and V is TRBV6-2 or TRBV6-3; TRBD2 aligns across 11 bases. V lost 6 bases, J lost 5 bases, and 13 bases stayed unmatched. The CDR3 totals 17 residues. CDR1 MNHEY and CDR2 SVGEGT come from the germline V gene. CDR3 DNA: TGTGCCAGCAGCCCTCTGACTAGCGGGGTATCATTAGATACGCAGTATTTT. Translating gives CASSPLTSGVSLDTQYF.

This sequence joins TRBV18 and TRBJ2-2; no clear D. The germline gives CDR1 KGHSH, CDR2 LQKENI. The CDR3 is 14 amino acids. V lost 4 bases, J lost 0 bases, and 6 bases lay in between. CDR3 region: CASSRASNTGELFF. The CDR3 DNA reads TGTGCCAGCTCACGGGCCTCGAACACCGGGGAGCTGTTTTTT.

The rearrangement links TRBV7-9 to TRBJ1-1, with a weak D call TRBD1 (5 bases). Germline V CDR1 and CDR2: SEHNR, FQNEAQ (reference sequence). V lost 2 bases and J 3 bases, leaving 13 bases between the germline ends. This CDR3 is built from 15 residues. The CDR3 DNA sequence: TGTGCCAGCAGCTTATTGCAGGGTAGGGACACTGAAGCTTTCTTT. Translated: CASSLLQGRDTEAFF.

Concerning this clone itself: At the DNA level, this CDR3 is encoded by other sequences in the same sample as well. The CDR3, as DNA: TGTGCCAGCTCACCGGGGGGTTCGTCCTACGAGCAGTACTTC. This encodes CASSPGGSSYEQYF. The chain uses TRBV18 and TRBJ2-7, with D maybe TRBD2 (6 bases). Per the germline V gene, CDR1 is KGHSH and CDR2 is LQKENI. This CDR3 is 14 amino acids long. V dropped 3 bases and J dropped 1 base, with 10 bases sitting between them.

CDR3 bases: TGTGCCAGCAGCTCGCAGTACGAGCAGTACTTC. It is translated as CASSSQYEQYF. The chain combines TRBV5-6 with TRBJ2-7, with D unresolved. V dropped 3 bases and J dropped 4 bases, with 5 bases sitting between them. Germline V gene sequence: CDR1 SGHDT, CDR2 YYEEEE. The CDR3 spans 11 residues.

This clone came up once. The chain employs TRBV7-3 and TRBJ2-5, with D tentatively TRBD1 (5 bases). The CDR3 is 14 amino acids. Germline values: CDR1 SGHTA, CDR2 FQGTGA. V lost 2 bases and J 2 bases, leaving 9 bases between the germline ends. CDR3 bases: TGTGCCAGCAGCTTACAGGCAGGGCAAGAGACCCAGTACTTC. Residues: CASSLQAGQETQYF.

This sequence joins TRBV5-5 and TRBJ1-2; TRBD1 aligns across 7 bases. Trimming at V came to 5 bases and at J to 3 bases, leaving 4 bases not matched to a gene. There are 13 residues in the CDR3. Germline CDR1 and CDR2: SGHKS and YYEKEE (reference sequence). CDR3 nucleotide sequence: TGTGCCAGCAGGGCTACAGGGGACTATGGCTACACCTTC. Encoded protein: CASRATGDYGYTF.